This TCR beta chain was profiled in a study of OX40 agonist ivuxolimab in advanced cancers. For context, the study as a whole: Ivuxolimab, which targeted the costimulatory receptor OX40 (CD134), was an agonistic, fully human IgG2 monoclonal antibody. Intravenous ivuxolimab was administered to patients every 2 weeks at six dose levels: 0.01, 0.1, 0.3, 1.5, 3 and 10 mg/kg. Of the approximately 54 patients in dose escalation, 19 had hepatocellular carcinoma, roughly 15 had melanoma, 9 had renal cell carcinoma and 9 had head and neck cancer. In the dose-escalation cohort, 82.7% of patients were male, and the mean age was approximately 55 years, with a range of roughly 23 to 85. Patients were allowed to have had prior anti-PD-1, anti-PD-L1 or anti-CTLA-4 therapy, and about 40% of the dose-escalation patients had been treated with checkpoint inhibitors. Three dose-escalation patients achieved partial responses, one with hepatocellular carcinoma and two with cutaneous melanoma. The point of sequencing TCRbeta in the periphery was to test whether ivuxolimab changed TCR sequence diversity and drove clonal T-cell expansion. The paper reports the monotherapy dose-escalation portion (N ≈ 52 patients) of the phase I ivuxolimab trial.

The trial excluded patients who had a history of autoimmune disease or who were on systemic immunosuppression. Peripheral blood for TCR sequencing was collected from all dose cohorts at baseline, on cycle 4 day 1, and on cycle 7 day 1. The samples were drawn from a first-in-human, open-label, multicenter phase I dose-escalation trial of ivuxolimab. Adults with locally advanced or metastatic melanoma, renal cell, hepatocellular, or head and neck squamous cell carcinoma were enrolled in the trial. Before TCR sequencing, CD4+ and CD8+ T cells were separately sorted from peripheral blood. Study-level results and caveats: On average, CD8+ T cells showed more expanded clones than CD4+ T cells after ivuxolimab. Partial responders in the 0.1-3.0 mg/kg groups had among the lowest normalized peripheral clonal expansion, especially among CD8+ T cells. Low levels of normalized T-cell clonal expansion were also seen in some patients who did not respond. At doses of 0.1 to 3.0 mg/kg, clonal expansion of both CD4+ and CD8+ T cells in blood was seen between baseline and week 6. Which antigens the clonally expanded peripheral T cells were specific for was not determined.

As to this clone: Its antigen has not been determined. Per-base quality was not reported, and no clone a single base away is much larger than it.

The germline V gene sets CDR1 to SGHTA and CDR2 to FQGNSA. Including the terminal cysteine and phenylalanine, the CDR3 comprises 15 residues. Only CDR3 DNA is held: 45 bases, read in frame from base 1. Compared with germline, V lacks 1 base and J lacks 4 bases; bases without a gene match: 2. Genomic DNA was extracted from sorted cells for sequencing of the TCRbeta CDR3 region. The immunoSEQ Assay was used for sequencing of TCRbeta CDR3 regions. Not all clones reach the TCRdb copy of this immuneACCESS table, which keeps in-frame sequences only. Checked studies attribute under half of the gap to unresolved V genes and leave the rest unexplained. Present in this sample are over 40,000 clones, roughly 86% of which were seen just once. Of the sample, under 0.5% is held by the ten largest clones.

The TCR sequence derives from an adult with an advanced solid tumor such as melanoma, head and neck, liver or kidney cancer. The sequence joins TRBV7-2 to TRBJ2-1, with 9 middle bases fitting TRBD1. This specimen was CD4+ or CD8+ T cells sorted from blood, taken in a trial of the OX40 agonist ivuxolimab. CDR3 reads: CASSLGGQGYNEQFF. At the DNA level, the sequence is TGTGCCAGCAGCTTAGGGGGACAGGGATACAATGAGCAGTTCTTC.